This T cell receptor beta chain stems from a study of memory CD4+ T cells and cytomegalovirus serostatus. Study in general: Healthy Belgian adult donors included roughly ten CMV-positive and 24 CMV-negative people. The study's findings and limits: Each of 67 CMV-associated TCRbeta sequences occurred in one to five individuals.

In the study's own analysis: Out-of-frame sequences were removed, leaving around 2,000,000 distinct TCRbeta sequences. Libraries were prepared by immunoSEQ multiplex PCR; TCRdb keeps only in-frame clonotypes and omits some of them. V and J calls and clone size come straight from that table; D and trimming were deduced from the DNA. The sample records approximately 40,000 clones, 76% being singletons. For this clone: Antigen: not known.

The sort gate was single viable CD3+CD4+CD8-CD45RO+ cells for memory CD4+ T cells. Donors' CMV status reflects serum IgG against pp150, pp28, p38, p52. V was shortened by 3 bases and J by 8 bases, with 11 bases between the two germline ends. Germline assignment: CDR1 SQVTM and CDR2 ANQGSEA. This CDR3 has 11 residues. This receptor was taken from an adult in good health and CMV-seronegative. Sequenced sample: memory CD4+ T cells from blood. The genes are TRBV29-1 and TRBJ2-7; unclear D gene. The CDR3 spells CSVDISEKQYF. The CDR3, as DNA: TGCAGCGTTGATATTTCTGAGAAGCAGTACTTC.